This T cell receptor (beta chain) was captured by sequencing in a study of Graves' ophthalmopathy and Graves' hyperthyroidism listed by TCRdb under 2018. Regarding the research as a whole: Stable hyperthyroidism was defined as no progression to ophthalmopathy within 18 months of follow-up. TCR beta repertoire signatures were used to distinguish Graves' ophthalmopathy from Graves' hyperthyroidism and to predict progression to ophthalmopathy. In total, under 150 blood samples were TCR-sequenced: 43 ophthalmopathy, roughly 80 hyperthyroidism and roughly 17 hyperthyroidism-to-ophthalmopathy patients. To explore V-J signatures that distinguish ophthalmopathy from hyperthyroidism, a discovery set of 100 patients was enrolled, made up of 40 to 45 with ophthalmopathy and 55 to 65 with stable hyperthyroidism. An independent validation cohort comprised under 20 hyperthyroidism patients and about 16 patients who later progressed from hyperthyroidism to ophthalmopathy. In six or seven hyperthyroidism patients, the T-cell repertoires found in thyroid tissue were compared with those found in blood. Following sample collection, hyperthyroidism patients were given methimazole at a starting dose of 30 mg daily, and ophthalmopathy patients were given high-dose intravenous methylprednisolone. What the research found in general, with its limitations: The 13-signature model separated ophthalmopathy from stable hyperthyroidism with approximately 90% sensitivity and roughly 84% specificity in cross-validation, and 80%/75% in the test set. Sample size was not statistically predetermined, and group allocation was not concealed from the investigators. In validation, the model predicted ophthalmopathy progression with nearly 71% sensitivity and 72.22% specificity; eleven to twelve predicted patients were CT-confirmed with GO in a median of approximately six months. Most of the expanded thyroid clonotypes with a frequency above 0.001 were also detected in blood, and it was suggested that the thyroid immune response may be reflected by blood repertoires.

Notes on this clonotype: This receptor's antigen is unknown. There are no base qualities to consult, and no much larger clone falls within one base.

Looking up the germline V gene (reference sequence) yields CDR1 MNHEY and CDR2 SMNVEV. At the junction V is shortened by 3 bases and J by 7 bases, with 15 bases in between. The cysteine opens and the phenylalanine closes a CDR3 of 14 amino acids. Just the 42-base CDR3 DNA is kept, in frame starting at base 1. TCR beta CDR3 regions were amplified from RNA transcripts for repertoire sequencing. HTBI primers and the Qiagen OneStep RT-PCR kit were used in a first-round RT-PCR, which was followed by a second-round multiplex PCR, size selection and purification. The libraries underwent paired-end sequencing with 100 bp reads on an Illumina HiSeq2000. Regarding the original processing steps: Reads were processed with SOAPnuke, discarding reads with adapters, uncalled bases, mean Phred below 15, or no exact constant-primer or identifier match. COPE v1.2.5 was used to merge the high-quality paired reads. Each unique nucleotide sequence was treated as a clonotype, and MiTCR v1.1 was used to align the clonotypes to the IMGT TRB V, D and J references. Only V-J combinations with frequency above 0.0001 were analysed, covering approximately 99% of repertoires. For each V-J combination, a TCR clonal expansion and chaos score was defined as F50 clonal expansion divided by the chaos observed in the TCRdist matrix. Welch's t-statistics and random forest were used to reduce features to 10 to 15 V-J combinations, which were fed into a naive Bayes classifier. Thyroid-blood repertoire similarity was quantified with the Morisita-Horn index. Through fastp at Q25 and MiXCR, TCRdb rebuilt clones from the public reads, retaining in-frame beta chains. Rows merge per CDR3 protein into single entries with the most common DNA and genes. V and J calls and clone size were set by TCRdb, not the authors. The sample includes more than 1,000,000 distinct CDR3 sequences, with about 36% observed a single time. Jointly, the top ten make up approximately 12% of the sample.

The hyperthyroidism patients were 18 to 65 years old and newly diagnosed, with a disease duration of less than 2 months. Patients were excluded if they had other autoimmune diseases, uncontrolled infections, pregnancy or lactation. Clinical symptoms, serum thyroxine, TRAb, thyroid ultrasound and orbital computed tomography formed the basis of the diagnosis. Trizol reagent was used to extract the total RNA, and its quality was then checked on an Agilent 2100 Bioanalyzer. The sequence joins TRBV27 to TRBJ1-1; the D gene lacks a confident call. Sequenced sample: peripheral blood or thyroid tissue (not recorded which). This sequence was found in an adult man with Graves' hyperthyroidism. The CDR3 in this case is CASSFLGSDSEAFF. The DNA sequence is TGTGCCAGCAGTTTTTTAGGGTCCGATAGTGAAGCTTTCTTT.